The source of this T cell receptor beta chain is a study of early stage breast cancer tumors. About the research overall: Roughly 8 ER+/PR+/HER2- tumors were invasive ductal; four were invasive lobular. Samples were sequenced at about 10-fold average coverage.

The CDR3 has 19 residues. J gave up 3 bases and V 5 bases, and 18 bases lay outside the gene matches. Germline assignment: CDR1 MDHEN and CDR2 SYDVKM. Libraries were prepared by immunoSEQ multiplex PCR; TCRdb keeps only in-frame clonotypes and omits some of them. The sample consists of more than 60,000 clones, approximately 79% of them appearing once. On this clone itself: What it binds is not known.

Study-wide results and caveats: Most shared enriched TCRB sequences were commonly generated ones.

The receptor was derived from a person in their 60s with breast cancer. The chain couples TRBV28 to TRBJ2-7; 11 bases are a match to TRBD2. The sequencing sample was made of blood. In nucleotides, the CDR3 is TGTGCCAGCAGTCAACCACTAGCGGGAGACCGGGTGGGAGGCTACGAGCAGTACTTC. It specifies CASSQPLAGDRVGGYEQYF.